The clone carrying this T cell receptor (beta chain) came up a few times. The target antigen is unknown. The entry originates in a study of post-analysis software for immune sequencing data. Overall study context: The disease courses covered relapsing-remitting, secondary progressive and progressive-relapsing multiple sclerosis. Findings and limits, study-wide: Clustering by F measure revealed strong co-clustering among samples prepared together in one batch. People with multiple sclerosis had a significantly lower normalized Chao1 diversity than controls did. Controls showed lower frequencies than patients for roughly five TRBV segments, and TRBV5-6, TRBV5-1 and TRBV20-1 were among these.

Libraries were made from TCR beta cDNA, and they carried unique molecular identifiers. Starting from roughly 1.1 to 9.2 million T cells, the study yielded about 500,000 cDNA molecules. TCRdb called the PCR reads again in MiXCR, with one record for every CDR3 protein. The sample yields 600,000 to 700,000 distinct CDR3 sequences, roughly three fifths seen once. Looked up from germline, CDR1 is LGHNA and CDR2 is YSLEER. The CDR3 totals 16 residues. V lost 2 bases, J lost 4 bases, and 16 bases lay in between. The sequencing input was blood. The origin of this receptor is a girl between 2 and 10 years old with multiple sclerosis. The V call is TRBV4-3, the J call TRBJ2-3, with D tentatively TRBD1 (6 bases). The CDR3 DNA sequence: TGCGCCAGCAGCCAAAGCGGCGCAGGGGTAGCAGATACGCAGTATTTT. It translates to CASSQSGAGVADTQYF.